This T cell receptor (beta chain) stems from a study of T-cell reconstitution after alpha-beta-depleted transplantation in children. Whole-study results and caveats: Roughly two months post-transplant, alpha-beta T cells reportedly originated from several hundred graft clones that had expanded. Newly generated T cells supplied most T-cell counts and diversity one year post-transplant. Surviving recipient cells, namely T cells and thymic progenitors, were the source of high day-60 TCRbeta diversity in some patients.

This clonotype was detected only a few times. The antigen remains undetermined. Unique molecular identifiers featured in how the TCRbeta library was prepared. TCRdb re-called the PCR reads with MiXCR, one entry per CDR3 protein. The sample includes about 870,000 distinct CDR3 sequences, less than 20% of them seen just once. Trimming removed 4 bases from V and 7 bases from J; junction bases left unmatched: 11. This CDR3 is 16 amino acids long. The germline V gene encodes CDR1 MDHEN and CDR2 SYDVKM. The rearrangement links TRBV28 to TRBJ2-2, with 8 positions matching TRBD2. The receptor's source is a male patient younger than 18 who had a stem cell transplant for acute lymphoblastic leukemia, so the T cells may come from the graft donor. The input for sequencing was PBMCs, mostly from graft donor cells, taken 360 days after TCRalphabeta/CD19-depleted stem cell transplant. CDR3 amino acids: CASSSSPLAGLGELFF. Here the CDR3 DNA reads TGTGCCAGCAGTTCCTCCCCGCTAGCGGGCCTCGGGGAGCTGTTTTTT. Complete variable domain (other parts from reference TRBV28 and TRBJ2-2): DVKVTQSSRYLVKRTGEKVFLECVQDMDHENMFWYRQDPGLGLRLIYFSYDVKMKEKGDIPEGYSVSREKKERFSLILESASTNQTSMYLCASSSSPLAGLGELFFGEGSRLTVL.